The 27 T cell receptor beta chains below were found in one sample sequenced in a study of blood T cells in healthy people across ages. Next came a second PCR, run for about 7 to 12 cycles, which used a sample-barcoded 5' primer along with a J-beta primer mix. TCRdb re-called the 5' RACE reads with MiXCR, one entry per CDR3 protein. The table includes 700,000 or so distinct CDR3 sequences, about 20% detected once. Sequenced material: blood. All receptors derive from a man between 70 and 80 years old in good health.

The V and J genes are TRBV28 and TRBJ1-1; possible D gene TRBD1, 5 bases. Germline V CDR1 and CDR2: MDHEN, SYDVKM. The CDR3 totals 11 residues. Trimming cost V 4 bases and J 7 bases, with 7 bases left between them. The CDR3 coding sequence is TGTGCCAGCAGTTGGACACTTGAAGCTTTCTTT. Translated, it gives CASSWTLEAFF.

The chain is built from TRBV5-1 and TRBJ2-5, with 10 bases lining up with TRBD2. The CDR3 has 16 residues. The trim removed 2 bases at V and 1 base at J, leaving 5 bases unmatched. Germline V gives CDR1 SGHRS, CDR2 YFSETQ. In DNA, the CDR3 is TGCGCCAGCAGCTTAGGACTAGCGGCACTCCAAGAGACCCAGTACTTC. As protein: CASSLGLAALQETQYF.

This rearrangement joins TRBV21-1 to TRBJ2-7; the DNA was not compared with TRBD1, the D call given in the table. TRBV21-1 is labeled a pseudogene. The CDR3 is 17 amino acids. CDR3 sequence (DNA): TGTGCCAGCAGCAAATTCCGGGTCAACGGCGGCTCCTACGAGCAGTACGTC. This sequence encodes CASSKFRVNGGSYEQYV.

V is TRBV28 and J is TRBJ1-2, with D perhaps matching TRBD1 (5 bases). The CDR3 has 13 amino acids. V shed 3 bases and J shed 7 bases, with 12 bases lying between them. Per germline, CDR1 MDHEN and CDR2 SYDVKM. The CDR3 loop is CASSLRREGGYTF. CDR3 sequence (DNA): TGTGCCAGCAGTTTGCGCAGGGAGGGTGGCTACACCTTC.

The chain links TRBV5-1 to TRBJ1-2; D ambiguous. Per germline, CDR1 SGHRS and CDR2 YFSETQ. The CDR3 totals 14 residues. The V end was cut by 1 base, the J end by 3 bases, with 10 bases between. CDR3 protein: CASSLRSQDYGYTF. Here the CDR3 DNA reads TGCGCCAGCAGCTTGCGTAGCCAGGACTATGGCTACACCTTC.

This clonotype was seen more than once but under ten times. The chain combines TRBV5-1 with TRBJ2-2; 9 nucleotides agree with TRBD1. V shed 4 bases, J shed 7 bases, and the junction held 8 bases outside the gene matches. The CDR3 has 15 residues. Germline V lookup: CDR1 SGHRS, CDR2 YFSETQ. The CDR3 DNA is TGCGCCAGCAGCATCAACAGGGGGCAAGGCGGGGAGCTGTTTTTT. It codes for CASSINRGQGGELFF.

V usage is TRBV27 and J usage is TRBJ1-3; 9 nucleotides align to TRBD1. CDR3 length: 17 residues. CDR1 and CDR2 from the germline V gene are MNHEY and SMNVEV (reference sequence). V shed 5 bases and J 2 bases; nucleotides not matched to a gene: 10. CDR3 region: CASSRWTGVGAGNTIYF. The CDR3 DNA reads TGTGCCAGCAGTAGATGGACAGGGGTCGGGGCTGGAAACACCATATATTTT.

This clonotype was detected only a few times. The CDR3 nucleotides are TGTGCCAGCAGCTTTGTTGACAGGCAACAATCGGGCTACACCTTC. This sequence encodes CASSFVDRQQSGYTF. The gene calls are TRBV5-6 and TRBJ1-2, with a tentative D call TRBD1 (6 bases). Germline V gene data show CDR1 as SGHDT and CDR2 as YYEEEE. With 2 bases removed from V and 8 bases from J, the gap between germline ends came to 19 bases. The length of the CDR3 is 15 residues.

This clonotype was picked up a small number of times. The chain links TRBV28 to TRBJ1-5; D remains unclear. Germline CDR1 MDHEN, CDR2 SYDVKM. V was pared by 2 bases and J by 7 bases, with 6 bases between. This CDR3 contains 12 residues. CDR3 in amino acids: CASSLSPQPQHF. CDR3 coding DNA: TGTGCCAGCAGTTTAAGTCCCCAGCCCCAGCATTTT. Full variable domain (rest looked up from reference TRBV28 and TRBJ1-5): DVKVTQSSRYLVKRTGEKVFLECVQDMDHENMFWYRQDPGLGLRLIYFSYDVKMKEKGDIPEGYSVSREKKERFSLILESASTNQTSMYLCASSLSPQPQHFGDGTRLSIL.

This clonotype was recorded a few times. The chain carries TRBV7-9 and TRBJ2-2, with D possibly being TRBD1 (6 bases). The CDR3 totals 17 residues. CDR1 SEHNR and CDR2 FQNEAQ come from the germline V gene (reference sequence). Trimming removed 5 bases at V and 4 bases at J, with 20 bases between. CDR3 nucleotides: TGTGCCAGCAGCCTTATACCGACAAACAGGGCCACCGGGGAGCTGTTTTTT. Amino acid sequence: CASSLIPTNRATGELFF.

As concerns this clonotype: At one boundary the junction diverges from the germline segment, which might be a read error. The CDR3 region is CASSRRQGNADAQYF. The CDR3 DNA reads as TGTGCCAGCAGTCGACGACAGGGCAATGCAGATGCGCAGTATTTT. This sequence joins TRBV12-3 or TRBV12-4 and TRBJ2-3; 7 nucleotides align to TRBD1. This CDR3 has 15 residues.

The chain links TRBV20-1 to TRBJ2-3, with TRBD2 matching over 8 bases. This CDR3 region has 16 residues. Germline lookup yields CDR1 DFQATT and CDR2 SNEGSKA (reference sequence). The V segment lost 3 bases and the J segment 5 bases; nucleotides outside the gene matches: 13. The CDR3, as DNA: TGCAGTGCTAGTTCTGTATCGGCGGGAGGTGTAGATACGCAGTATTTT. This encodes CSASSVSAGGVDTQYF.

The chain is built from TRBV12-3 or TRBV12-4 and TRBJ1-4; the D is unclear. The V gene lost 0 bases and the J gene lost 10 bases, with 6 bases spanning the gap. CDR3 length equals 12 residues. The CDR3 reads CASSLAEGKLFF. Here the CDR3 DNA reads TGTGCCAGCAGTTTAGCTGAGGGAAAACTGTTTTTT.

The chain uses TRBV19 and TRBJ2-2; 7 positions match TRBD1. Trimming at V came to 5 bases and at J to 5 bases, leaving 8 bases not matched to a gene. This CDR3 comprises 15 residues. CDR1 and CDR2 from the germline V gene are LNHDA and SQIVND (reference sequence). CDR3 DNA: TGTGCCAGTAGTGAAAACAGGGGAGTAACCGGGGAGCTGTTTTTT. This gives the protein CASSENRGVTGELFF. The full variable domain, rest sourced from reference TRBV19 and TRBJ2-2, is DGGITQSPKYLFRKEGQNVTLSCEQNLNHDAMYWYRQDPGQGLRLIYYSQIVNDFQKGDIAEGYSVSREKKESFPLTVTSAQKNPTAFYLCASSENRGVTGELFFGEGSRLTVL.

This CDR3 reads CASSRSRSGPADTQYF. DNA for the CDR3: TGCGCCAGCAGCCGGTCCCGGAGCGGGCCTGCAGATACGCAGTATTTT. The chain links TRBV4-3 to TRBJ2-3; D is perhaps TRBD2 (6 bases). The CDR3 has 16 residues. V was trimmed by 4 bases and J by 4 bases, leaving 18 bases between them. The germline CDR1 and CDR2 sequences are LGHNA and YSLEER.

The gene calls are TRBV7-2 and TRBJ1-4; D remains ambiguous. The CDR3 length is 13 residues. The ends were cut back, 1 base at V and 6 bases at J, with 6 bases in the middle. Germline values: CDR1 SGHTA, CDR2 FQGNSA. The CDR3 coding sequence is TGTGCCAGCAGCTTAGTGGTGGATGAAAAACTGTTTTTT. Its translation: CASSLVVDEKLFF.

This clonotype was observed a few times. V and J are TRBV14 and TRBJ2-1; the D is unclear. V gave up 1 base and J gave up 5 bases, with 6 bases separating them. Germline values: CDR1 SGHDN, CDR2 FVKESK. The CDR3 spans 13 residues. CDR3: CASSQVWNNEQFF. The CDR3 region has the DNA TGTGCCAGCAGCCAAGTATGGAACAATGAGCAGTTCTTC.

This clonotype was observed a few times. The chain couples TRBV6-5 to TRBJ2-3, with 9 bases aligning to TRBD2. Per germline, CDR1 MNHEY and CDR2 SVGAGI. Losses at the gene ends were 3 bases for V and 4 bases for J; bases not matched to a gene: 2. The CDR3 is 14 residues long. CDR3 loop: CASSYRTSADTQYF. CDR3 bases: TGTGCCAGCAGTTATAGGACTAGCGCAGATACGCAGTATTTT.

This clonotype was detected ten times or more. The chain links TRBV12-3 or TRBV12-4 to TRBJ2-5, with 7 bases fitting TRBD2. With V trimmed by 3 bases and J by 1 base, 5 bases remained unmatched. This CDR3 region has 15 residues. Written as DNA, the CDR3 is TGTGCCAGCAGTTTCAATCCGGGGGGCCAAGAGACCCAGTACTTC. Residues: CASSFNPGGQETQYF.

This clonotype was counted between two and nine times. The chain recombines TRBV24-1 with TRBJ2-3, with D tentatively TRBD1 or TRBD2 (5 bases each). Per the germline V gene, CDR1 is KGHDR and CDR2 is SFDVKD. The CDR3 consists of 15 residues. Deletions cut 1 base from V and 6 bases from J, with 13 bases between. The CDR3 sequence: CATSDLFGKGDTQYF. DNA for the CDR3: TGTGCCACCAGTGATTTATTCGGGAAGGGGGATACGCAGTATTTT.

This clonotype was seen only a few times. This sequence joins TRBV2 and TRBJ2-4, with a possible D match to TRBD2 (5 bases). There are 13 residues in the CDR3. The V gene's germline CDR1 is SNHLY and CDR2 FYNNEI. The germline V and J ends were trimmed by 5 bases and 8 bases, with 13 bases remaining between them. The CDR3 coding sequence is TGTGCCAGCAGTCCAGGAACTAGAGACATTCAGTACTTC. It specifies CASSPGTRDIQYF. Looking up the rest from reference TRBV2 and TRBJ2-4 gives the full variable domain: EPEVTQTPSHQVTQMGQEVILRCVPISNHLYFYWYRQILGQKVEFLVSFYNNEISEKSEIFDDQFSVERPDGSNFTLKIRSTKLEDSAMYFCASSPGTRDIQYFGAGTRLSVL.

The chain combines TRBV27 with TRBJ1-1, with D maybe TRBD1 (6 bases). CDR3 length equals 15 residues. Germline V gene data show CDR1 as MNHEY and CDR2 as SMNVEV (reference sequence). Trimming removed 2 bases at V and 5 bases at J, with 15 bases between. CDR3 sequence (DNA): TGTGCCAGCAGTTTAGGGGCGGGGGGGCGGACTGAAGCTTTCTTT. It yields the protein CASSLGAGGRTEAFF.

Comments on this clonotype: This could be a read error, since a much larger clone is one nucleotide away. The CDR3 reads CSVEFRVAKLEAQYF. CDR3 nucleotides: TGCAGCGTTGAGTTCAGGGTGGCCAAGCTTGAGGCCCAGTACTTC. The chain couples TRBV29-1 to TRBJ2-5, with D perhaps matching TRBD1 (5 bases). CDR3 length: 15 residues. The germline V gene encodes CDR1 SQVTM and CDR2 ANQGSEA. Between the trimmed V and J ends, which lost 3 bases and 9 bases, there was a span of 23 bases.

This sequence joins TRBV20-1 and TRBJ2-5; a possible D gene is TRBD2 (6 bases). The germline V gene has CDR1 DFQATT and CDR2 SNEGSKA (reference sequence). The CDR3 sequence is 14 residues long. Trimming took 6 bases from V and 6 from J, leaving 20 bases between them. The CDR3 sequence is CSAVDPGGTKTQYF. The CDR3 DNA reads TGCAGTGCCGTAGACCCGGGCGGGACGAAGACCCAGTACTTC.

This rearrangement joins TRBV18 to TRBJ2-5, with TRBD2 identical over 8 bases. The better agreement between TRBJ2-1 and the DNA end casts doubt on the J call. Germline V gene data show CDR1 as KGHSH and CDR2 as LQKENI. The length of the CDR3 is 15 residues. CDR3 sequence (DNA): TGTGCCAGCTCACCGCTTAAAAGCGGGGGAGGAGAGCAGTTCTTC. Its translation: CASSPLKSGGGEQFF.

This clonotype was recorded a few times. As the CDR3 is not closed by the conserved phenylalanine or tryptophan, this likely results from a read error. This chain joins TRBV7-9 and TRBJ1-1; D call uncertain. V dropped 1 base and J dropped 3 bases, with 12 bases sitting between them. CDR3 size: 15 residues. CDR1 SEHNR and CDR2 FQNEAQ come from the germline V gene (reference sequence). In nucleotides, the CDR3 is TGTGCCAGCAGCTTAGAATACGGTCGGGACACTGAAGCTTTCCTT. Residues: CASSLEYGRDTEAFL.

This clonotype was found a few times. V usage is TRBV7-6 and J usage is TRBJ2-7; TRBD1 aligns across 12 bases. The V gene's germline CDR1 is SGHVS and CDR2 FNYEAQ. This CDR3 has 16 amino acids. Trimming took 5 bases from V and 7 from J; bases not matched to a gene: 12. CDR3 coding DNA: TGTGCCAGCAGCATAAGCTCGGGACAGGGGGCTGGGGAGCAGTACTTC. Translating gives CASSISSGQGAGEQYF.